The clone carrying this T cell receptor beta chain was detected only once. This entry comes from a study of blood T cell repertoires in COVID-19. Background on the study: COVID-19 samples, acute and convalescent, were from the United States, Italy and Spain. T cells, B-cell-depleted T cells, or PBMCs provided the cDNA or gDNA that served as material.

As processed by the authors: For nucleated cells, counts were estimated from reference gene primer amplification. TCRdb's copy holds only in-frame clones and misses some; the assay was immunoSEQ multiplex PCR. The V and J calls and clone size come from that table; D and trimming were worked out from the DNA. The table records approximately 190,000 clones, less than 90% of them present only once. This CDR3 is 13 amino acids long. CDR1 is KGHSH, CDR2 LQKENI, per germline. J lost 8 bases, V lost 4 bases, and 5 bases had no gene match. What was sequenced was peripheral blood. The chain joins TRBV18 to TRBJ1-3, with 7 bases identical to TRBD1. The clonotype was recovered from a human donor in a cohort sampled during active COVID-19. The CDR3 nucleotides read TGTGCCAGCTCACGTGACAGGGATGACACCATATATTTT. Residues: CASSRDRDDTIYF.